These 5 T cell receptor beta chains were sequenced from one sample in a study of human T cells and chemical hapten exposure. The time point was: patch test 2, 6 weeks after DPC sensitization. Treatment in this sample: therapeutic diphenylcyclopropenone sensitization with weekly scalp DPC. TCRdb used MiXCR to reprocess the RACE reads, holding one entry per CDR3 protein. The sample carries fewer than 80,000 distinct CDR3 sequences, over 9% recorded once. The sequencing here drew on whole blood, taken in connection with sensitization to the hapten diphenylcyclopropenone (DPC). The receptors were sampled from a woman aged 45 to 65 with alopecia areata. Some clones in this sample may be carry-over from other donors' samples.

This clonotype was seen ten or more times. The chain combines TRBV7-9 with TRBJ1-1; D uncertain. Germline V lookup: CDR1 SEHNR, CDR2 FQNEAQ (reference sequence). V was pared by 5 bases and J by 6 bases, with 1 base between. CDR3 size: 9 residues. The CDR3 protein is CASSPEAFF. CDR3 bases: TGTGCCAGCAGCCCTGAAGCTTTCTTT. Using reference TRBV7-9 and TRBJ1-1 for the parts outside the CDR3, the full variable domain is DTGVSQNPRHKITKRGQNVTFRCDPISEHNRLYWYRQTLGQGPEFLTYFQNEAQLEKSRLLSDRFSAERPKGSFSTLEIQRTEQGDSAMYLCASSPEAFFGQGTRLTVV.

This clonotype was seen at least ten times. One junction end does not reproduce the germline sequence, and a read error may be involved. The chain uses TRBV29-1 and TRBJ1-1, with TRBD1 matching 7 bases. This CDR3 spans 13 amino acids. Germline V gene data show CDR1 as SQVTM and CDR2 as ANQGSEA. CDR3 in amino acids: CSVEGTVNTEAFF. CDR3 coding DNA: TGCAGCGTCGAAGGGACAGTGAACACTGAAGCTTTCTTT.

V usage is TRBV3-1 and J usage is TRBJ2-7; no clear D gene. There are 15 residues in the CDR3. With 0 bases removed from V and 1 base from J, the gap between germline ends came to 10 bases. From germline, CDR1 is LGHDT and CDR2 YNNKEL (reference sequence). CDR3 in amino acids: CASSQDQVPSYEQYF. The CDR3 DNA reads TGTGCCAGCAGCCAAGATCAGGTGCCGTCCTACGAGCAGTACTTC.

This clonotype was found many times. The V gene is TRBV9, the J gene TRBJ2-1; TRBD1 aligns across 8 bases. Trimming took 4 bases from V and 5 from J; bases not matched to a gene: 5. Looked up from germline, CDR1 is SGDLS and CDR2 is YYNGEE. The CDR3 consists of 14 residues. CDR3 nucleotide sequence: TGTGCCAGCAGCCCCCGGGACAGGCACAATGAGCAGTTCTTC. Amino acid sequence: CASSPRDRHNEQFF. The full variable domain, with the rest looked up from reference TRBV9 and TRBJ2-1, is DSGVTQTPKHLITATGQRVTLRCSPRSGDLSVYWYQQSLDQGLQFLIQYYNGEERAKGNILERFSAQQFPDLHSELNLSSLELGDSALYFCASSPRDRHNEQFFGPGTRLTVL.

This clonotype was recorded many times. V gene TRBV11-2 combines with J gene TRBJ2-5, with a possible D match to TRBD2 (6 bases). V was shortened by 3 bases and J by 3 bases, with 14 bases between the two germline ends. CDR3 length: 15 amino acids. The germline CDR1 and CDR2 sequences are SGHAT and FQNNGV. The CDR3 is CASSLGQRAEETQYF. The DNA of the CDR3 is TGTGCCAGCAGCTTGGGCCAGCGGGCGGAAGAGACCCAGTACTTC.